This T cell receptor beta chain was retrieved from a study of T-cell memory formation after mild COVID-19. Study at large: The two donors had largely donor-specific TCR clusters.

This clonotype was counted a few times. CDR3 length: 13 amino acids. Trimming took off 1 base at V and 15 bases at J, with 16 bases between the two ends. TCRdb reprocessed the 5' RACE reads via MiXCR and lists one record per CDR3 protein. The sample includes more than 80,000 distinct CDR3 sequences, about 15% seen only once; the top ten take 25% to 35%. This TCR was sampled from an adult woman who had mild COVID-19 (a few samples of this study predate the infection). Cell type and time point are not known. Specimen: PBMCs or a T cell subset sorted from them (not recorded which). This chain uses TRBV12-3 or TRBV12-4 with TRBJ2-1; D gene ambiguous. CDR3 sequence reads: CASSLEWRSIRFF. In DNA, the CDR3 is TGTGCCAGCAGTTTAGAATGGAGATCGATTAGGTTCTTC.